These T cell receptor beta chains were read from a single sample in a study of regulatory T cells in long-lasting Graves disease. Via MiXCR, TCRdb re-called the multiplex PCR reads, giving one row per CDR3 protein. The profile shows about 660,000 distinct CDR3 sequences, around 32% of them singletons. The sample here was peripheral blood mononuclear cells (PBMCs), taken when the disease was refractory, from a patient treated with antithyroid drugs. The receptors come from a female donor with Graves disease. Each CDR3 is given with its conserved first and last residue. The D gene is left open where the match is weak. Some rows have no size entry. The others give once, few or many, or a class for an expanded clone.

V gene: TRBV5-1
clone size: -
CDR3 length: 15
D gene: -
J gene: TRBJ2-5
CDR3 DNA: TGCGCCAGCAGCTTCGGCGGGACGGACCAAGAGACCCAGTACTTC
CDR3 protein: CASSFGGTDQETQYF

V gene: TRBV7-9
clone size: -
CDR3 length: 19
D gene: -
J gene: TRBJ2-2
CDR3 DNA: TGTGCCAGCAGCTTAGCTTGGGGCGCCAGAACATCGAACACCGGGGAGCTGTTTTTT
CDR3 protein: CASSLAWGARTSNTGELFF

V gene: TRBV6-2/TRBV6-3
clone size: many
CDR3 length: 16
D gene: TRBD2
J gene: TRBJ2-5
CDR3 DNA: TGTGCCAGCAGTTACTCTAGCGGGAGGGCCGGGGAGACCCAGTACTTC
CDR3 protein: CASSYSSGRAGETQYF

V gene: TRBV6-5
clone size: many
CDR3 length: 13
D gene: -
J gene: TRBJ1-1
CDR3 DNA: TGTGCCAGCAGTTACTCTAAGTACACTGAAGCTTTCTTT
CDR3 protein: CASSYSKYTEAFF

V gene: TRBV7-9
clone size: -
CDR3 length: 16
D gene: TRBD1
J gene: TRBJ1-1
CDR3 DNA: TGTGCCAGCAGCTTAAGGTCAGGGGGCGCGAACACTGAAGCTTTCTTT
CDR3 protein: CASSLRSGGANTEAFF

V gene: TRBV6-1
clone size: few
CDR3 length: 13
D gene: TRBD1
J gene: TRBJ1-4
CDR3 DNA: TGTACCAGCAGTGACAGGGGTAATGAAAAACTGTTTTTT
CDR3 protein: CTSSDRGNEKLFF

V gene: TRBV28
clone size: -
CDR3 length: 11
D gene: -
J gene: TRBJ1-1
CDR3 DNA: TGTGCCGTAGGGGCAGAAAATGAAGCTTTCTTT
CDR3 protein: CAVGAENEAFF

V gene: TRBV12-3/TRBV12-4
clone size: -
CDR3 length: 15
D gene: -
J gene: TRBJ1-5
CDR3 DNA: TGTGCCAGCAGCCTAACCTCCGGACAGTCCCAGCCCCAGCATTTT
CDR3 protein: CASSLTSGQSQPQHF

V gene: TRBV19
clone size: -
CDR3 length: 15
D gene: -
J gene: TRBJ1-2
CDR3 DNA: TGTGCCAGTAGCCCGGGAATCCTAGCTAACTATGGCTACACCTTC
CDR3 protein: CASSPGILANYGYTF

V gene: TRBV27
clone size: many
CDR3 length: 15
D gene: -
J gene: TRBJ2-6
CDR3 DNA: TGTGCCAGCAGTTTATCGCCCTCTGGGGCCAACGTCCTGACTTTC
CDR3 protein: CASSLSPSGANVLTF

V gene: TRBV2
clone size: many
CDR3 length: 12
D gene: -
J gene: TRBJ2-7
CDR3 DNA: TGTGCCAGCAGTGAAGTATCCTACGAGCAGTACTTC
CDR3 protein: CASSEVSYEQYF

V gene: TRBV10-3
clone size: -
CDR3 length: 15
D gene: -
J gene: TRBJ1-2
CDR3 DNA: TGTGCCATCAGTGAGTCGGAGAGGTCGAACTATGGCTACACCTTC
CDR3 protein: CAISESERSNYGYTF

V gene: TRBV7-9
clone size: -
CDR3 length: 13
D gene: TRBD1
J gene: TRBJ2-7
CDR3 DNA: TGTGCCAGCGGAGGCAGGGGGCTATACGAGCAGTACTTC
CDR3 protein: CASGGRGLYEQYF

V gene: TRBV9
clone size: -
CDR3 length: 15
D gene: -
J gene: TRBJ1-2
CDR3 DNA: TGTGCCAGCAGCGCCCGGACACGAGGGGACTATGGCTACACCTTC
CDR3 protein: CASSARTRGDYGYTF

V gene: TRBV5-1
clone size: -
CDR3 length: 13
D gene: -
J gene: TRBJ1-1
CDR3 DNA: TGCGCCAGCAGCTCGGGGCAGGGATTTAACGCTTTCTTT
CDR3 protein: CASSSGQGFNAFF

V gene: TRBV5-1
clone size: few
CDR3 length: 15
D gene: -
J gene: TRBJ1-1
CDR3 DNA: TGCGCCAGCAGCGCGACCAGGGGAGCGTACGCTGAAGCTTTCTTT
CDR3 protein: CASSATRGAYAEAFF

V gene: TRBV27
clone size: -
CDR3 length: 16
D gene: -
J gene: TRBJ1-1
CDR3 DNA: TGTGCCAGCAGTTTCGGGCGGGGGGGAATAGGCACTGAAGCTTTCTTT
CDR3 protein: CASSFGRGGIGTEAFF

V gene: TRBV20-1
clone size: few
CDR3 length: 14
D gene: -
J gene: TRBJ1-1
CDR3 DNA: TGCAGTGCGGACCGAGGGGCGATGGGCACTGAAGCTTTCTTT
CDR3 protein: CSADRGAMGTEAFF

V gene: TRBV11-2
clone size: few
CDR3 length: 20
D gene: TRBD2
J gene: TRBJ2-1
CDR3 DNA: TGTGCCAGCAGCTTAGTTGGGGTTGGGACTAGCGGGAGTTTGGGCAATGAGCAGTTCTTC
CDR3 protein: CASSLVGVGTSGSLGNEQFF

V gene: TRBV28
clone size: -
CDR3 length: 15
D gene: TRBD1
J gene: TRBJ1-5
CDR3 DNA: TGTGCCAGCAGTTCGATTACAGGGGTCAATCAGCCCCAGCATTTT
CDR3 protein: CASSSITGVNQPQHF

V gene: TRBV20-1
clone size: -
CDR3 length: 14
D gene: -
J gene: TRBJ1-2
CDR3 DNA: TGCAGTGCTAGCCCCCCCACAGGGTCGTATGGCTACACCTTC
CDR3 protein: CSASPPTGSYGYTF

V gene: TRBV7-3
clone size: few
CDR3 length: 17
D gene: -
J gene: TRBJ2-2
CDR3 DNA: TGTGCCAGCAGCCCATGGGTCGGGCAGGGAACGGGCGGGGAGCTGTTTTTT
CDR3 protein: CASSPWVGQGTGGELFF

V gene: TRBV3-1
clone size: few
CDR3 length: 16
D gene: TRBD2
J gene: TRBJ2-2
CDR3 DNA: TGTGCCAGCAGCTGGGGACTAGCTTCGAACACCGGGGAGCTGTTTTTT
CDR3 protein: CASSWGLASNTGELFF

V gene: TRBV20-1
clone size: -
CDR3 length: 14
D gene: -
J gene: TRBJ2-2
CDR3 DNA: TGCAGTGCCCGGACAAGGTCGAACACCGGGGAGCTGTTTTTT
CDR3 protein: CSARTRSNTGELFF

V gene: TRBV6-1
clone size: many
CDR3 length: 15
D gene: TRBD1
J gene: TRBJ1-1
CDR3 DNA: TGTGCCAGCAGTGAACGGGACAGTCCTAACACTGAAGCTTTCTTT
CDR3 protein: CASSERDSPNTEAFF

V gene: TRBV9
clone size: -
CDR3 length: 15
D gene: -
J gene: TRBJ2-1
CDR3 DNA: TGTGCCAGCAGCGTAGAGGTGGGAATCGTCGCTGAGCAGTTCTTC
CDR3 protein: CASSVEVGIVAEQFF

V gene: TRBV2
clone size: -
CDR3 length: 14
D gene: -
J gene: TRBJ1-5
CDR3 DNA: TGTGCCAGCTCCCCCCGTATGTTTGACCAGCCCCAGCATTTT
CDR3 protein: CASSPRMFDQPQHF

V gene: TRBV29-1
clone size: -
CDR3 length: 13
D gene: TRBD1
J gene: TRBJ1-1
CDR3 DNA: TGCAGCGTCCGACAGGGGGCGAACACTGAAGCTTTCTTT
CDR3 protein: CSVRQGANTEAFF

V gene: TRBV9
clone size: -
CDR3 length: 15
D gene: -
J gene: TRBJ1-3
CDR3 DNA: TGTGCCAGCAGCGTAGGGAGGGTCGGTGGAAACACCATATATTTT
CDR3 protein: CASSVGRVGGNTIYF

V gene: TRBV14
clone size: -
CDR3 length: 16
D gene: TRBD1
J gene: TRBJ2-7
CDR3 DNA: TGTGCCAGCAGCCAAGTTGGGGGACAGGTCGCCTACGAGCAGTACTTC
CDR3 protein: CASSQVGGQVAYEQYF

V gene: TRBV5-1
clone size: -
CDR3 length: 14
D gene: -
J gene: TRBJ1-2
CDR3 DNA: TGCGCCAGCAGCTTGGACGGAGCATTGTCTGGCTACACCTTC
CDR3 protein: CASSLDGALSGYTF

V gene: TRBV7-2
clone size: -
CDR3 length: 12
D gene: -
J gene: TRBJ1-1
CDR3 DNA: -
CDR3 protein: CTSILEDTEAFF

V gene: TRBV6-2/TRBV6-3
clone size: many
CDR3 length: 15
D gene: TRBD1
J gene: TRBJ2-7
CDR3 DNA: TGTGCCAGCAGTCCCCTACGACAGGGCACCTACGAGCAGTACTTC
CDR3 protein: CASSPLRQGTYEQYF

V gene: TRBV11-2
clone size: few
CDR3 length: 15
D gene: -
J gene: TRBJ2-3
CDR3 DNA: TGTGCCAGCAGCTTAACCCCCCTTTTTACAGATACGCAGTATTTT
CDR3 protein: CASSLTPLFTDTQYF

V gene: TRBV20-1
clone size: -
CDR3 length: 13
D gene: TRBD1
J gene: TRBJ1-6
CDR3 DNA: TGCAGTGCCCAGACAGGGGGCGGATCACCCCTCCACTTT
CDR3 protein: CSAQTGGGSPLHF

V gene: TRBV5-1
clone size: -
CDR3 length: 15
D gene: TRBD1
J gene: TRBJ1-1
CDR3 DNA: TGCGCCAGCAGCATGCAAACAGGGGGCAGGACTGAAGCTTTCTTT
CDR3 protein: CASSMQTGGRTEAFF

V gene: TRBV13
clone size: -
CDR3 length: 14
D gene: TRBD1
J gene: TRBJ1-4
CDR3 DNA: TGTGCCAGCAGCTACCGGGACAGGGGCGAGAAACTGTTTTTT
CDR3 protein: CASSYRDRGEKLFF

V gene: TRBV20-1
clone size: few
CDR3 length: 18
D gene: TRBD2
J gene: TRBJ2-5
CDR3 DNA: TGCAGTGCTAGAGATAACGGGGGAGGGCTAGCGGGAGATGAGACCCAGTACTTC
CDR3 protein: CSARDNGGGLAGDETQYF

V gene: TRBV12-3/TRBV12-4
clone size: -
CDR3 length: 12
D gene: -
J gene: TRBJ1-1
CDR3 DNA: TGTGCCAGCAGTCTAGTAGCCGGTAAAGCTTTCTTT
CDR3 protein: CASSLVAGKAFF

V gene: TRBV12-3/TRBV12-4
clone size: few
CDR3 length: 16
D gene: TRBD1
J gene: TRBJ2-7
CDR3 DNA: TGTGCCAGCAGCCCCACGGACAGGGTGACATCTTACGAGCAGTACTTC
CDR3 protein: CASSPTDRVTSYEQYF

V gene: TRBV18
clone size: -
CDR3 length: 10
D gene: -
J gene: TRBJ2-3
CDR3 DNA: TGTGCCAGCTCACCAGGGACGCAGTATTTT
CDR3 protein: CASSPGTQYF

V gene: TRBV7-3
clone size: -
CDR3 length: 15
D gene: -
J gene: TRBJ1-1
CDR3 DNA: TGTACCAGCAGCTTAGGTTTTGGCAAGAACACTGAAGCTTTCTTT
CDR3 protein: CTSSLGFGKNTEAFF

V gene: TRBV10-3
clone size: few
CDR3 length: 14
D gene: -
J gene: TRBJ1-2
CDR3 DNA: TGTGCCATCAGTGATCCAGGGCGTAACTATGGCTACACCTTC
CDR3 protein: CAISDPGRNYGYTF

V gene: TRBV20-1
clone size: many
CDR3 length: 13
D gene: -
J gene: TRBJ1-2
CDR3 DNA: TGCAGTGCTAGAGGTGACACCAACTATGGCTACACCTTC
CDR3 protein: CSARGDTNYGYTF

V gene: TRBV12-3/TRBV12-4
clone size: few
CDR3 length: 16
D gene: TRBD1
J gene: TRBJ1-4
CDR3 DNA: TGTGCCAGCAGCCAAGTAGGACAGGGACGACCTGAAAAACTGTTTTTT
CDR3 protein: CASSQVGQGRPEKLFF

V gene: TRBV29-1
clone size: -
CDR3 length: 14
D gene: -
J gene: TRBJ2-7
CDR3 DNA: TGCAGCGTTGTCCTCCAAGACTTGGGCTACGAGCAGTACTTC
CDR3 protein: CSVVLQDLGYEQYF

V gene: TRBV28
clone size: -
CDR3 length: 16
D gene: -
J gene: TRBJ2-7
CDR3 DNA: TGTGCCAGCAGCTCTGGATGGGCTAGCGAGAAATACGAGCAGTACTTC
CDR3 protein: CASSSGWASEKYEQYF

V gene: TRBV7-2
clone size: -
CDR3 length: 17
D gene: -
J gene: TRBJ1-2
CDR3 DNA: TGTGCCAGCAGCTACCTGAATAAGGGGGTAGGCCGGTCTGGCTACACCTTC
CDR3 protein: CASSYLNKGVGRSGYTF

V gene: TRBV7-9
clone size: -
CDR3 length: 14
D gene: -
J gene: TRBJ1-6
CDR3 DNA: TGTGCCAGCAGCTTAACATTGGATAATTCACCCCTCCACTTT
CDR3 protein: CASSLTLDNSPLHF

V gene: TRBV11-1
clone size: many
CDR3 length: 15
D gene: TRBD1
J gene: TRBJ1-2
CDR3 DNA: TGTGCCAGCAGCTCTGGACAGGGGCCCACCTATGGCTACACCTTC
CDR3 protein: CASSSGQGPTYGYTF

V gene: TRBV5-1
clone size: -
CDR3 length: 14
D gene: -
J gene: TRBJ1-1
CDR3 DNA: TGCGCCAGCAGCTTGGACGCCCCGGCCACTGAAGCTTTCTTT
CDR3 protein: CASSLDAPATEAFF

V gene: TRBV28
clone size: -
CDR3 length: 14
D gene: -
J gene: TRBJ2-3
CDR3 DNA: TGTGCCAGCAGTTTCAACAGGATCTCAGATACGCAGTATTTT
CDR3 protein: CASSFNRISDTQYF

V gene: TRBV12-3/TRBV12-4
clone size: few
CDR3 length: 12
D gene: -
J gene: TRBJ1-1
CDR3 DNA: TGTGCCAGCAGACCAAGGGGAACTGAAGCTTTCTTT
CDR3 protein: CASRPRGTEAFF

V gene: TRBV12-3/TRBV12-4
clone size: -
CDR3 length: 13
D gene: -
J gene: TRBJ2-7
CDR3 DNA: TGTGCCAGCAGTTTAGGCGCAGCCCACGAGCAGTACTTC
CDR3 protein: CASSLGAAHEQYF

V gene: TRBV2
clone size: few
CDR3 length: 15
D gene: -
J gene: TRBJ1-3
CDR3 DNA: TGTGCCAGCAGTGAAGGGGCATACTCTGGAAACACCATATATTTT
CDR3 protein: CASSEGAYSGNTIYF